This TCR beta chain was captured by sequencing in a study of molecular identifiers for immune sequencing clone quantification. This clonotype was counted ten times or more. CDR3 length: 17 amino acids. V was trimmed by 0 bases and J by 4 bases, leaving 18 bases between them. Germline V lookup: CDR1 SGHDT, CDR2 YYEEEE. A single record per CDR3 protein comes from TCRdb applying MiXCR to the PCR reads. Here the sample spans roughly 86,000 distinct CDR3 sequences, roughly 19% being singletons. The sample taken for sequencing was naive CD8+ T cells from blood, with Jurkat cell RNA spiked in. As to subset: FACS-sorted CD8+CD4-CCR7+CD45RA+ naive T cells. The rearrangement uses TRBV5-6 and TRBJ2-3; D unresolved. The sequence was obtained from a human donor in good health. Some libraries in this study had Jurkat cell RNA spiked in. CDR3 sequence (DNA): TGTGCCAGCAGCTTGGGGCTCGCCCCCTTAGCTGCAGATACGCAGTATTTT. Protein sequence: CASSLGLAPLAADTQYF.